These T cell receptor beta chains were read from a single sample in a study of blood T cell repertoires in COVID-19. Sequenced by immunoSEQ multiplex PCR; TCRdb stores in-frame clones only, minus some. The table shows fewer than 200,000 clones, with roughly 86% occurring only once. Sequencing used peripheral blood. The receptors stem from a man between 40 and 49 years old with active or convalescent COVID-19. Each CDR3 is given with its conserved first and last residue. D genes are given only for firm matches. Not all rows give a size; the values are once, few, many and, for expanded clones, a class.

J gene,V gene,D gene,clone size,CDR3 DNA,CDR3 protein
TRBJ1-5,TRBV28,NA,few,TGTGCCAGCAGGGCCGGGACAAAGTATAGCAATCAGCCCCAGCATTTT,CASRAGTKYSNQPQHF
TRBJ2-3,TRBV15,TRBD1,NA,TGTGCCACTCGGCGAGGGACAGCCCTTAGCACAGATACGCAGTATTTT,CATRRGTALSTDTQYF
TRBJ1-2,TRBV2,NA,NA,TGTGCCAGCAGTGGACAGGCGGAAGGCTACACCTTC,CASSGQAEGYTF
TRBJ1-2,TRBV6-5,TRBD1,NA,TGTGCCAGCAGTTGGGACAGGGGAGTCTATGGCTACACCTTC,CASSWDRGVYGYTF
TRBJ1-1,TRBV11-3,NA,NA,TGTGCCAGCAGCTTAGAGGGCCAGGGGGCTTTCTTT,CASSLEGQGAFF
TRBJ1-1,TRBV15,NA,NA,TGTGCCACCAGCAGAGACCTACTCGGAGGGAACACTGAAGCTTTCTTT,CATSRDLLGGNTEAFF
TRBJ1-6,TRBV7-2,TRBD1,NA,TGTGCCAGCAGCTCGGGACAGGGTCTGAATTCACCCCTCCACTTT,CASSSGQGLNSPLHF
TRBJ2-7,TRBV27,TRBD2,few,TGTGCCAGCAGCTATCGGACTAGCGGGCGGTACGAGCAGTACTTC,CASSYRTSGRYEQYF
TRBJ1-2,TRBV12-3/TRBV12-4,TRBD1,few,TGTGCCAGCGTGACCGAGACAGGGCACGGCTACACCTTC,CASVTETGHGYTF
TRBJ2-7,TRBV9,NA,once,TGTGCCAGCACCGCAGGGCTATCGGGCGAGCAGTACTTC,CASTAGLSGEQYF
TRBJ2-3,TRBV6-1,NA,NA,TGTGCCAGCAGTGAAAACCCCGCGGGGGCCCCCACAGATACGCAGTATTTT,CASSENPAGAPTDTQYF
TRBJ2-1,TRBV7-8,TRBD2,NA,TGTGCCAGCAGCCCTCGGGTAGCGGGGCTCGATGAGCAGTTCTTC,CASSPRVAGLDEQFF
TRBJ1-5,TRBV7-2,TRBD1,NA,TGTGCCAGCAGCTTACGCAGGGGGAGCAATCAGCCCCAGCATTTT,CASSLRRGSNQPQHF
TRBJ2-2,TRBV7-3,NA,once,TGTGCCAGCAGCTTAGAACCGGCCGGGGAGCTGTTTTTT,CASSLEPAGELFF
TRBJ1-1,TRBV6-2/TRBV6-3,NA,NA,TGTGCCAGCAGTTACCCGGGGGACCGTCCAAACACTGAAGCTTTCTTT,CASSYPGDRPNTEAFF
TRBJ2-7,TRBV7-8,TRBD1,NA,TGTGCCAGCAGCTTAGATGACCCCGGGACAGGTGTTTTCTACGAGCAGTACTTC,CASSLDDPGTGVFYEQYF
TRBJ2-2,TRBV3-1/TRBV3-2,NA,NA,TGTGCCAGCCCATTCTCCCGGGGTAACACCGGGGAGCTGTTTTTT,CASPFSRGNTGELFF
TRBJ1-2,TRBV19,TRBD1,NA,TGTGCCAGTAGTCAACAGGGGGACTATGGCTACACCTTC,CASSQQGDYGYTF
TRBJ1-1,TRBV6-1,TRBD1,NA,TGTGCCAGCAGTGATTCAGGACAGGGTGAAGCTTTCTTT,CASSDSGQGEAFF
TRBJ1-2,TRBV7-9,TRBD1,few,TGTGCCAGCAGCCTTCGTGGGACAGGGCATGGCTACACCTTC,CASSLRGTGHGYTF
TRBJ1-1,TRBV13,NA,NA,TGTGCCAGCAGCCCTAACGGGGGTCGCACTGAAGCTTTCTTT,CASSPNGGRTEAFF
TRBJ2-5,TRBV30,TRBD1,NA,TGTGCCTGGAGTGGACAGGGGGAAGAGACCCAGTACTTC,CAWSGQGEETQYF
TRBJ2-2,TRBV11-2,NA,NA,TGTGCCAGCAACTCCCTAGGCTGGGTTACGGATAACACCGGGGAGCTGTTTTTT,CASNSLGWVTDNTGELFF
TRBJ1-5,TRBV11-2,NA,NA,TGTGCCAGCAGCCCCGGGTCTCGGGATCCCCAGCATTTT,CASSPGSRDPQHF
TRBJ2-5,TRBV28,NA,NA,TGTGCCAGCAGCCTGGTTGGGAGGGAGACCCAGTACTTC,CASSLVGRETQYF
TRBJ1-2,TRBV6-1,NA,NA,TGTGCCAGCAGTGAACACGGACAGACCTATGGCTACACCTTC,CASSEHGQTYGYTF
TRBJ1-2,TRBV30,TRBD1,NA,TGTGCCTGGACCAGAGTAGGGGGCTTCGGTGGCTACACCTTC,CAWTRVGGFGGYTF
TRBJ2-1,TRBV29-1,TRBD2,once,TGCAGCGGGACTAGCGGGGACAATGAGCAGTTCTTC,CSGTSGDNEQFF
TRBJ1-6,TRBV4-3,NA,NA,TGCGCCAGCAGCCAAGCCCCCTGGCAGGGGACAACTAGGCCCCTCCACTTT,CASSQAPWQGTTRPLHF
TRBJ2-1,TRBV10-3,TRBD1,NA,TGTGCCATCAGCCCGGGACAGGGTTATTCCAATGAGCAGTTCTTC,CAISPGQGYSNEQFF
TRBJ1-5,TRBV28,TRBD1,NA,TGTGCCAGTGGACAGGGGGCCTCGAACCAGCCCCAGCATTTT,CASGQGASNQPQHF
TRBJ1-4,TRBV7-9,TRBD1,NA,TGTGCCAGCAAGGACAGGACTAATGAAAAACTGTTTTTT,CASKDRTNEKLFF
TRBJ1-1,TRBV7-9,NA,NA,TGTGCCAGCAGTTCGACAGAGAACACTGAAGCTTTCTTT,CASSSTENTEAFF
TRBJ1-6,TRBV5-6,NA,NA,TGTGCCAGCAGCCCCACAGAGAATTCACCCCTCCACTTT,CASSPTENSPLHF
TRBJ1-1,TRBV19,TRBD1,NA,TGTGCCAGTACCACAGGGGGCAGTGGCACTGAAGCTTTCTTT,CASTTGGSGTEAFF
TRBJ2-7,TRBV21-1,NA,NA,TGTGCCAGCAGTCCTGATGGACTCGAGACCCCTTACTCCTACGAGCAGTACTTC,CASSPDGLETPYSYEQYF
TRBJ1-4,TRBV28,TRBD1,NA,TGTGCCATTCGACAGGGGATAGGCGAAAAACTGTTTTTT,CAIRQGIGEKLFF
TRBJ2-7,TRBV11-2,TRBD1,NA,TGTGCCAGCAGCTTAGCTCACAGGGGTCCCTACGAGCAGTACTTC,CASSLAHRGPYEQYF
TRBJ1-5,TRBV19,NA,NA,TGTGCCAGTAGTGCGAAGTTGAGTAGCAATCAGCCCCAGCATTTT,CASSAKLSSNQPQHF
TRBJ1-2,TRBV28,TRBD1,NA,TGTGCCAGCAGTAACCGGGACAGGGGGGGCTACACCTTC,CASSNRDRGGYTF
TRBJ2-5,TRBV5-5,NA,NA,TGTGCCAGCAGCTTAAGGGTCGGGGTGACCCAGTACTTC,CASSLRVGVTQYF
TRBJ1-5,TRBV30,TRBD1,NA,TGTGCCTGGAGTGTAGGGACAGCTAGCAATCAGCCCCAGCATTTT,CAWSVGTASNQPQHF
TRBJ2-7,TRBV11-2,TRBD1,NA,TGTGCCAGCAGCCAGATGGGACAGGGGACCTACGAGCAGTACTTC,CASSQMGQGTYEQYF
TRBJ1-6,TRBV30,TRBD1,few,TGTGCCTGGATGGGACAGGGCAATTCACCCCTCCACTTT,CAWMGQGNSPLHF
TRBJ2-7,TRBV30,NA,NA,TGTGCCTGGCGAACAAGTTACGAGCAGTACTTC,CAWRTSYEQYF
TRBJ2-7,TRBV6-5,TRBD1,NA,TGTGCCAGCGACAGGGGATTCCCCTACGAGCAGTACTTC,CASDRGFPYEQYF
TRBJ1-1,TRBV11-2,NA,NA,TGTGCCAGCAGCTTAGAGTCGGCAGGGGCCTACACTGAAGCTTTCTTT,CASSLESAGAYTEAFF
TRBJ2-1,TRBV5-4,NA,NA,TGTGCCAGCAGCTTGGAGTTTGGGGCGGATACCTACAATGAGCAGTTCTTC,CASSLEFGADTYNEQFF
TRBJ2-3,TRBV28,TRBD2,once,TGTGCCAGCACCTGGGGAGGGCGCAAAGATACGCAGTATTTT,CASTWGGRKDTQYF
TRBJ2-7,TRBV2,NA,NA,TGTGCCAGCAAAGAGGCCAGGGGTGGCGAGCAGTACTTC,CASKEARGGEQYF
TRBJ2-5,TRBV19,NA,NA,TGTGCCAGTAGTATAGACGGGGTCAGGGGAGAGACCCAGTACTTC,CASSIDGVRGETQYF
TRBJ1-2,TRBV5-5,NA,NA,TGTGCCAGCAGCTTGGAAACGGGAAGCTACACCTTC,CASSLETGSYTF
TRBJ1-1,TRBV2,NA,NA,TGTGCCAGCAGGGGGTTGGGAGGAGGAAGGACTGAAGCTTTCTTT,CASRGLGGGRTEAFF
TRBJ2-3,TRBV10-3,TRBD1,NA,TGTGCCTCAACTCACGGGACAGCTACGGATACGCAGTATTTT,CASTHGTATDTQYF
TRBJ1-2,TRBV5-1,NA,NA,TGCGCCAGCAGCTTGGCCGTTCGGGATGGCTACACCTTC,CASSLAVRDGYTF